This paragraph covers one TCR beta chain sequence. Amplification started from genomic DNA. A primer set of 30 forward and 13 reverse primers amplified the CDR3. TCRdb used MiXCR to reprocess the multiplex PCR reads, holding one entry per CDR3 protein. The sample carries more than 250,000 distinct CDR3 sequences, roughly 50% recorded once. These data are taken from a study of type 1 and type 2 diabetes patients. Looking at the study overall: A total of over 15,000,000 paired-end reads came from the whole study.

J was trimmed by 10 bases and V by 6 bases; bases with no gene match: 7. This CDR3 comprises 11 residues. Germline V gene data show CDR1 as GTSNPN and CDR2 as SVGIG (reference sequence). Each participant gave about 10 milliliters of peripheral blood. This rearrangement joins TRBV30 to TRBJ1-1; 8 bases fit TRBD1. Sequencing input: peripheral blood mononuclear cells (PBMCs). The receptor was derived from a man between 18 and 29 years old with type 2 diabetes. CDR3 protein: CACSEGQVAFF. CDR3 coding DNA: TGTGCCTGCAGCGAGGGACAGGTAGCTTTCTTT.